This is a list of T cell receptor beta chains from one sample in a study of STAT5B mutations in CD4+ large granular lymphocyte leukemia. Data came from immunoSEQ multiplex PCR; TCRdb stores just in-frame clones and leaves some out. Here the sample spans about 48,000 clones, around 70% being singletons. Material: CD4+ T cells from blood buffy coats. These receptors all stem from a human donor in good health. Both conserved end residues are part of each CDR3.

TRBV18	TRBJ1-1	CASSPPSGNTEAFF
TRBV9	TRBJ2-1	CASSGGYNYNEQFF
TRBV19	TRBJ1-1	CASTRTGASPTEAFF
TRBV27	TRBJ2-7	CASSFRLQGANEQYF
TRBV28	TRBJ1-1	CASSVTGTGALGEAFF
TRBV5-1	TRBJ1-1	CASSFGTAGNTEAFF
TRBV5-1	TRBJ1-1	CASSVGGGNTEAFF
TRBV6-6	TRBJ1-3	CASSLASSGNTIYF
TRBV5-1	TRBJ2-7	CASSAGQYYEQYF
TRBV18	TRBJ1-1	CASSPGGTLNTEAFF
TRBV6-5	TRBJ2-2	CASSYSGANTGELFF
TRBV7-2	TRBJ2-3	CASSLGPSTDTQYF
TRBV11-1	TRBJ2-1	CASSRPQVLEQFF
TRBV6-5	TRBJ1-4	CASSYTSSSTNEKLFF
TRBV4-2	TRBJ2-1	CASSQETGIYNEQFF
TRBV5-1	TRBJ2-5	CASSLRAGGQETQYF
TRBV5-1	TRBJ1-4	CASSRDITNEKLFF
TRBV5-6	TRBJ2-5	CASSLYGQETQYF
TRBV11-3	TRBJ2-4	CASSLAGPRDIQYF
TRBV7-2	TRBJ2-1	CASSPRTTSGSDNEQFF
TRBV7-9	TRBJ1-2	CASSFTASAYGYTF
TRBV7-2	TRBJ1-1	CASSKDRWNTEAFF
TRBV7-8	TRBJ2-3	CASSLTYADTQYF
TRBV9	TRBJ1-4	CASSVAEANEKLFF
TRBV5-8	TRBJ2-7	CASAHSNEQYF
TRBV6-1	TRBJ1-5	CASSETGSQVGNQPQHF
TRBV27	TRBJ2-2	CASRNKNTGELFF
TRBV19	TRBJ2-3	CASSIGQPTDTQYF
TRBV5-1	TRBJ1-3	CASSLEFSGSSGNTIYF
TRBV15	TRBJ1-5	CATSRDHEPQHF
TRBV28	TRBJ2-1	CASSPTGTPPYEQFF
TRBV19	TRBJ1-4	CASSISGTEATNEKLFF
TRBV2	TRBJ2-3	CASLGGEADTQYF
TRBV10-3	TRBJ2-3	CAITREGAPTDTQYF
TRBV30	TRBJ2-1	CAWSVNLAGGNEQFF
TRBV4-1	TRBJ2-7	CASSQAPTSGGTYEQYF
TRBV28	TRBJ2-7	CASSGGASYEQYF
TRBV11-2	TRBJ1-6	CASSSDRGSSPLHF
TRBV18	TRBJ2-2	CASSLGQSNTGELFF
TRBV7-2	TRBJ2-1	CASSGSSVANEQFF
TRBV2	TRBJ2-6	CASSLRDSIPSGANVLTF
TRBV6-1	TRBJ1-4	CASSGQGTEKLFF
TRBV7-2	TRBJ2-3	CASNPLGSDTQYF
TRBV6-6	TRBJ1-2	CASTSPGQGYGYTF
TRBV7-2	TRBJ2-5	CASSFSGSGETQYF
TRBV6-1	TRBJ1-2	CASSPGTGAGYTF
TRBV6-6	TRBJ1-2	CASGAPGQGDYGYTF
TRBV7-3	TRBJ2-2	CASSRTSGGAGELFF
TRBV7-2	TRBJ2-1	CASSRLAGGSYNEQFF
TRBV7-9	TRBJ2-3	CASSPLAGGTDTQYF
TRBV9	TRBJ2-3	CASSARGASTDTQYF
TRBV28	TRBJ1-6	CASRGGTGSPLHF
TRBV7-9	TRBJ1-1	CASSLEGGSTEAFF
TRBV7-6	TRBJ2-5	CASSLSGETQYF
TRBV29-1	TRBJ2-3	CSVDRLAGTDTQYF
TRBV28	TRBJ2-1	CASSSGQGYNEQFF
TRBV19	TRBJ1-6	CASSTQGPISPLHF
TRBV30	TRBJ2-5	CAWAGAQETQYF
TRBV7-9	TRBJ2-2	CASSLALSRGTGELFF
TRBV11-1	TRBJ2-3	CASSLGPSSTDTQYF